This is a list of T cell receptor beta chains from one sample in a study of spatial heterogeneity in lung cancer. TCRdb independently ran MiXCR on the 5' RACE reads; one entry per CDR3 protein. The sample yields fewer than 3,500 distinct CDR3 sequences, under 20% seen once. The material sequenced was lung tumor tissue, taken at surgery. These receptors were obtained from a male donor with early-stage non-small cell lung cancer. Each CDR3 is given with its conserved first and last residue. The order of the fields is clone size, D gene, J gene, V gene, CDR3 protein, CDR3 DNA. A D gene is named only where the DNA matches it firmly. The listing skips clone size in some rows; elsewhere it reads once, few, many or a size class.

>medium-sized|TRBD2|TRBJ2-5|TRBV9
CASSVGTSGAQETQYF
TGTGCCAGCAGCGTAGGGACTAGCGGGGCACAAGAGACCCAGTACTTC
>.|TRBD2|TRBJ2-7|TRBV19
CATKRGTSEQYF
TGTGCCACCAAGAGGGGGACTAGCGAGCAGTACTTC
>hyperexpanded|.|TRBJ1-3|TRBV7-2
CASSLSAGSGNTIYF
TGTGCCAGCAGCTTAAGTGCAGGCTCTGGAAACACCATATATTTT
>few|.|TRBJ1-1|TRBV12-3/TRBV12-4
CASSGRTWYEDTEAFF
TGTGCCAGCAGTGGACGGACCTGGTATGAGGACACTGAAGCTTTCTTT
>.|TRBD2|TRBJ2-1|TRBV20-1
CSAPGLTNEQFF
TGCAGTGCCCCGGGACTAACCAATGAGCAGTTCTTC
>.|.|TRBJ2-3|TRBV7-3
CASSVDNTDTQYF
TGTGCCAGCAGCGTCGACAACACAGATACGCAGTATTTT
>.|TRBD2|TRBJ2-3|TRBV5-4
CASSLGLAGGTDTQYF
TGTGCCAGCAGCTTGGGACTAGCGGGGGGCACAGATACGCAGTATTTT
>few|TRBD2|TRBJ2-3|TRBV6-5
CASSYSAGGADTQYF
TGTGCCAGCAGTTACTCGGCGGGGGGTGCAGATACGCAGTATTTT
>.|.|TRBJ2-3|TRBV6-5
CASSYRRDFTDTQYF
TGTGCCAGCAGTTACCGAAGGGACTTCACAGATACGCAGTATTTT
>medium-sized|.|TRBJ1-2|TRBV20-1
CSARKQAGGYTF
TGCAGTGCTAGAAAACAGGCCGGTGGCTACACCTTC
>large|.|TRBJ2-4|TRBV20-1
CSAEQGYGYIQYF
TGCAGTGCCGAGCAGGGGTATGGTTACATTCAGTACTTC
>.|.|TRBJ2-1|TRBV19
CASSTWAGTRGNEQFF
TGTGCCAGTAGTACGTGGGCCGGGACGCGAGGGAATGAGCAGTTCTTC
>.|.|TRBJ2-7|TRBV27
CASRGGSSYEQYF
TGTGCCAGCAGGGGGGGTAGCTCCTACGAGCAGTACTTC
>medium-sized|.|TRBJ2-3|TRBV2
CASRAGDTDTQYF
TGTGCCAGCAGGGCAGGGGACACAGATACGCAGTATTTT
>few|.|TRBJ2-3|TRBV7-8
CASSLLPSEPDTQYF
TGTGCCAGCAGCTTGTTGCCTAGCGAGCCAGATACGCAGTATTTT
>medium-sized|.|TRBJ2-5|TRBV6-6
CASSSSLGWQETQYF
TGTGCCAGCAGTTCCTCCCTTGGATGGCAAGAGACCCAGTACTTC
>medium-sized|TRBD2|TRBJ2-1|TRBV11-2
CASSSAGGLNEQFF
TGTGCCAGCAGCTCAGCGGGGGGGCTCAATGAGCAGTTCTTC
>few|TRBD1|TRBJ2-2|TRBV27
CASSQRQGPGGELFF
TGTGCCAGCAGCCAGCGACAGGGTCCCGGCGGGGAGCTGTTTTTT
>medium-sized|TRBD1|TRBJ2-5|TRBV7-9
CASSSRDSRQETQYF
TGTGCCAGCAGCTCCCGGGACAGCCGCCAAGAGACCCAGTACTTC
>many|TRBD1|TRBJ2-7|TRBV9
CASSVGTGAYEQYF
TGTGCCAGCAGCGTCGGGACAGGGGCCTACGAGCAGTACTTC
>few|.|TRBJ2-1|TRBV6-5
CASSSPGASNEQFF
TGTGCCAGCAGTTCTCCGGGAGCTAGCAATGAGCAGTTCTTC
>.|.|TRBJ2-7|TRBV15
CATSGLVWSEQYF
TGTGCCACCAGCGGCCTGGTTTGGTCCGAGCAGTACTTC
>medium-sized|TRBD1|TRBJ2-7|TRBV6-5
CASSLHGTAYEQYF
TGTGCCAGCAGCCTTCACGGGACAGCCTACGAGCAGTACTTC
>few|.|TRBJ1-1|TRBV12-3/TRBV12-4
CASSLEGTEAFF
TGTGCCAGCAGTTTGGAGGGCACTGAAGCTTTCTTT
>once|.|TRBJ2-1|TRBV4-2
CASSQLGSYNEQFF
TGTGCCAGCAGCCAGCTAGGCTCCTACAATGAGCAGTTCTTC
>few|.|TRBJ2-7|TRBV27
CASSYEQYF
TGTGCCAGCTCCTACGAGCAGTACTTC
>many|.|TRBJ2-7|TRBV20-1
CSVKGVTYEQYF
TGCAGTGTAAAGGGGGTCACCTACGAGCAGTACTTC
>medium-sized|TRBD2|TRBJ2-1|TRBV24-1
CATSASGGSRGTNEQFF
TGTGCCACCAGTGCTAGCGGGGGAAGTCGTGGTACGAATGAGCAGTTCTTC
>many|.|TRBJ2-5|TRBV4-2
CASSPAEVTGTQYF
TGTGCCAGCAGCCCGGCCGAGGTCACGGGGACCCAGTACTTC
>large|.|TRBJ2-2|TRBV11-2
CASSRQSRSSVKRNSHGELFF
TGTGCCAGCAGCAGGCAGAGCCGTTCGTCCGTCAAGCGTAACAGTCACGGGGAGCTGTTTTTT
>.|.|TRBJ1-1|TRBV12-3/TRBV12-4
CASTESGEAFF
TGTGCCAGCACCGAGTCTGGTGAAGCTTTCTTT
>many|.|TRBJ2-7|TRBV11-2
CASSLVREGHEQYF
TGTGCCAGCAGCTTGGTAAGAGAGGGCCACGAGCAGTACTTC
>.|TRBD2|TRBJ2-1|TRBV10-3
CAIRSGGNNEQFF
TGTGCCATCAGGAGCGGGGGTAACAATGAGCAGTTCTTC
>few|TRBD2|TRBJ2-4|TRBV12-3/TRBV12-4
CASSLRTSGGAAKNIQYF
TGTGCCAGCAGTCTCCGGACTAGCGGGGGGGCTGCCAAAAACATTCAGTACTTC
>.|TRBD1|TRBJ2-7|TRBV20-1
CSARRDRGRYEQYF
TGCAGTGCTCGCCGGGACAGGGGCCGATACGAGCAGTACTTC
>.|TRBD2|TRBJ2-5|TRBV5-1
CASSWGLAEKTQYF
TGCGCCAGCAGCTGGGGACTAGCGGAAAAGACCCAGTACTTC
>medium-sized|.|TRBJ2-3|TRBV20-1
CSARPQREGGDTQYF
TGCAGTGCTCGTCCCCAGAGGGAGGGGGGTGATACGCAGTATTTT
>medium-sized|.|TRBJ1-5|TRBV7-2
CASSLLNNQPQHF
TGTGCCAGCAGCCTCCTTAACAATCAGCCCCAGCATTTT
>medium-sized|.|TRBJ1-1|TRBV27
CASSLGFHTEAFF
TGTGCCAGCAGTCTGGGGTTTCACACTGAAGCTTTCTTT
>.|.|TRBJ1-6|TRBV28
CASSTPGRDNSPLHF
TGTGCCAGCAGCACCCCAGGACGGGATAATTCACCCCTCCACTTT
>.|TRBD2|TRBJ2-1|TRBV6-5
CASSPGLAAHEQFF
TGTGCCAGCAGTCCGGGACTAGCGGCCCATGAGCAGTTCTTC
>medium-sized|TRBD1|TRBJ2-7|TRBV20-1
CSARARDRSSYEQYF
TGCAGTGCTAGAGCCCGGGACAGGAGCTCCTACGAGCAGTACTTC
>.|.|TRBJ2-5|TRBV12-3/TRBV12-4
CASSGETQYF
TGTGCCAGCAGCGGAGAGACCCAGTACTTC
>.|.|TRBJ1-1|TRBV5-1
CASSSDSLNTEAFF
TGCGCCAGCAGCTCGGACAGCTTGAACACTGAAGCTTTCTTT
>medium-sized|TRBD2|TRBJ2-7|TRBV20-1
CSASPPLAGGEEQYF
TGCAGTGCCAGCCCTCCCCTAGCGGGAGGAGAAGAGCAGTACTTC
>large|.|TRBJ2-1|TRBV4-3
CASSQAYREGTEQFF
TGCGCCAGCAGCCAAGCCTACAGGGAAGGTACTGAGCAGTTCTTC